Listed here are 23 T cell receptor beta chains from one sample, sequenced in a study of T cells in Graves' hyperthyroidism and ophthalmopathy. TCR beta CDR3 region amplification was performed from RNA transcripts. TCR CDR3 regions were first amplified by RT-PCR with HTBI primers. TCRdb re-derived calls from the multiplex PCR reads in MiXCR, one entry per CDR3 protein. The sample yields roughly 200,000 distinct CDR3 sequences, about 15% seen once. The source material was blood. Receptor source: a woman aged 45-60 years with Graves' hyperthyroidism.

This sequence joins TRBV4-1 and TRBJ2-7, with TRBD1 matching 9 bases. Per the germline V gene, CDR1 is MGHRA and CDR2 is YSYEKL. V was pared by 3 bases and J by 7 bases, with 13 bases of the junction left unmatched. This CDR3 comprises 16 residues. CDR3 in DNA: TGCGCCAGCAGCCACCCGCCCGGGACAGGGACGGGTGAGCAGTACTTC. Encoded protein: CASSHPPGTGTGEQYF.

The chain has TRBV2 and TRBJ2-1; 9 bases fit TRBD2. From germline, CDR1 is SNHLY and CDR2 FYNNEI. CDR3 length: 16 amino acids. Unmatched junction bases numbered 8, after V lost 8 bases and J lost 0 bases. CDR3 in amino acids: CASSGASGISYNEQFF. For the CDR3, the DNA is TGTGCCAGCTCCGGGGCTAGCGGGATCTCCTACAATGAGCAGTTCTTC. The complete variable domain, with remaining parts taken from reference TRBV2 and TRBJ2-1, reads EPEVTQTPSHQVTQMGQEVILRCVPISNHLYFYWYRQILGQKVEFLVSFYNNEISEKSEIFDDQFSVERPDGSNFTLKIRSTKLEDSAMYFCASSGASGISYNEQFFGPGTRLTVL.

For this clonotype: This clone may be a read error of a much larger clone one base away. The V and J genes are TRBV5-1 and TRBJ2-3; perhaps D is TRBD1 or TRBD2 (6 bases each). CDR3 length: 16 residues. The germline V gene encodes CDR1 SGHRS and CDR2 YFSETQ. The CDR3 region is CTSSLDLWGATDTQYF. CDR3 coding DNA: TGCACCAGCAGCTTGGACCTCTGGGGGGCCACAGATACGCAGTATTTT. Based on the CDR3 plus reference TRBV5-1 and TRBJ2-3, the full variable domain is KAGVTQTPRYLIKTRGQQVTLSCSPISGHRSVSWYQQTPGQGLQFLFEYFSETQRNKGNFPGRFSGRQFSNSRSEMNVSTLELGDSALYLCTSSLDLWGATDTQYFGPGTRLTVL.

Many counts were recorded for this clonotype. V gene TRBV7-9 combines with J gene TRBJ2-5; D may be TRBD2 (6 bases). The CDR3 length is 15 residues. The germline gives CDR1 SEHNR, CDR2 FQNEAQ (reference sequence). V was pared by 5 bases and J by 1 base, with 14 bases between. The CDR3 DNA reads as TGTGCCAGCAGCACTAGCAGGGATGCCCAAGAGACCCAGTACTTC. Its translation is CASSTSRDAQETQYF.

This clonotype was observed many times. The V gene is TRBV7-9, the J gene TRBJ2-1; 10 bases are shared with TRBD1. V was clipped by 4 bases and J by 14 bases; unmatched bases: 11. CDR3 length equals 14 residues. CDR1 and CDR2 (germline): SEHNR, FQNEAQ (reference sequence). Here the CDR3 DNA reads TGTGCCAGCAGCTCCCCCGGGACAGGGGATCTCAAGTTCTTC. Amino acids: CASSSPGTGDLKFF.

This chain connects TRBV6-2 or TRBV6-3 to TRBJ1-5; tentatively, D is TRBD1 (6 bases). This CDR3 is built from 12 residues. Germline V lookup: CDR1 MNHEY, CDR2 SVGEGT. V was clipped by 5 bases and J by 6 bases, with 8 bases between them. CDR3: CASSSRGQPQHF. In nucleotides, the CDR3 is TGTGCCAGCAGTAGCAGGGGTCAGCCCCAGCATTTT.

This clonotype occurred many times. V usage is TRBV10-3 and J usage is TRBJ2-1; D possibly corresponds to TRBD2 (6 bases). The germline V and J ends were trimmed by 4 bases and 6 bases, with 7 bases remaining between them. CDR3 length: 12 amino acids. Germline V lookup: CDR1 ENHRY, CDR2 SYGVKD. In DNA form, the CDR3 reads TGTGCCATCAGTGTGCGGGGCAATGAGCAGTTCTTC. This sequence encodes CAISVRGNEQFF.

About this clonotype itself: A read error may be the cause here, since a much bigger clone is one base away. The chain has TRBV3-1 and TRBJ1-1; tentative D call: TRBD1 (5 bases). There are 14 residues in the CDR3. From germline, CDR1 is LGHDT and CDR2 YNNKEL (reference sequence). The CDR3 DNA reads as TGTGCCAGCAGCGTACCGGGGGTGAACACTGAAGCTCTCTTT. It codes for CASSVPGVNTEALF.

This clonotype was recorded at least ten times. J is TRBJ2-1 and V is TRBV5-1; 7 bases are a match to TRBD2. The germline gives CDR1 SGHRS, CDR2 YFSETQ. The V and J ends lost 0 bases and 5 bases, in that order; junction bases with no gene match: 8. The CDR3 extends over 16 amino acids. The CDR3 sequence is CASSLAGTKTNNEQFF. In DNA, the CDR3 is TGCGCCAGCAGCTTGGCCGGGACTAAGACGAACAATGAGCAGTTCTTC.

This chain links TRBV6-5 with TRBJ2-7; 8 bases are shared with TRBD1. J was trimmed by 3 bases and V by 5 bases; bases with no gene match: 9. Germline values: CDR1 MNHEY, CDR2 SVGAGI. The CDR3 length is 15 residues. This CDR3 is CASSNYRDRYYEQYF. CDR3 coding DNA: TGTGCCAGCAGTAACTACCGGGACAGGTACTACGAGCAGTACTTC.

This clonotype has a handful of counts. J is TRBJ2-2 and V is TRBV20-1, with D possibly being TRBD1 (6 bases). V was clipped by 1 base and J by 5 bases, with 20 bases between them. CDR3 size: 17 residues. Germline CDR1 reads DFQATT; CDR2 reads SNEGSKA (reference sequence). CDR3 in DNA: TGCAGTGCTAGAGCATCTAACAGGGTTCGTCGAACCGGGGAGCTGTTTTTT. The encoded protein is CSARASNRVRRTGELFF.

The sample holds many counts of this clonotype. This chain links TRBV27 with TRBJ1-1; TRBD1 is a possible D gene (6 bases). From germline, CDR1 is MNHEY and CDR2 SMNVEV (reference sequence). The CDR3 has 13 residues. Between the trimmed V and J ends, which lost 5 bases and 8 bases, there was a span of 15 bases. The CDR3 region has the DNA TGTGCCAGCAGTACACAGGGCACTTCAGAAGCTTTCTTT. Translating it yields CASSTQGTSEAFF.

This clonotype was detected only a few times. V and J are TRBV11-2 and TRBJ2-7; maybe TRBD1 (7 bases). The germline gives CDR1 SGHAT, CDR2 FQNNGV. The CDR3 contains 14 residues. Deletions cut 5 bases from V and 3 bases from J, with 14 bases between. Here the CDR3 reads CASSPHQGGYEQYF. The CDR3 DNA sequence: TGTGCCAGCAGCCCACATCAGGGGGGCTACGAGCAGTACTTC. The full variable domain, rest sourced from reference TRBV11-2 and TRBJ2-7, is EAGVAQSPRYKIIEKRQSVAFWCNPISGHATLYWYQQILGQGPKLLIQFQNNGVVDDSQLPKDRFSAERLKGVDSTLKIQPAKLEDSAVYLCASSPHQGGYEQYFGPGTRLTVT.

This clonotype was observed many times. V is TRBV7-2 and J is TRBJ2-1; TRBD2 aligns across 9 bases. Germline V gene data show CDR1 as SGHTA and CDR2 as FQGNSA. This CDR3 has 14 amino acids. The V gene end was trimmed by 5 bases and the J gene end by 10 bases; junction bases not matched to a gene: 9. The CDR3 DNA follows: TGTGCCAGCAGCCCCAGGACTAGCGCGTGGGAGCAGTTCTTC. Translation: CASSPRTSAWEQFF.

The chain recombines TRBV5-6 with TRBJ2-7; TRBD1 is a possible D gene (6 bases). Trimming removed 4 bases from V and 6 bases from J, with 17 bases in between. The CDR3 runs 14 residues. Germline V gives CDR1 SGHDT, CDR2 YYEEEE. The CDR3 loop is CASSPQGPFAEQYF. The CDR3 DNA sequence: TGTGCCAGCAGCCCACAGGGACCCTTCGCCGAGCAGTACTTC.

This clonotype came up once. This rearrangement joins TRBV20-1 to TRBJ2-1, with 8 bases matching TRBD2. CDR3 size: 14 residues. With V trimmed by 7 bases and J by 2 bases, 7 bases remained unmatched. In germline, CDR1 is DFQATT, CDR2 SNEGSKA (reference sequence). The CDR3 reads CSVRPGLAYNEQFF. The CDR3 region has the DNA TGCAGTGTCAGACCGGGACTAGCCTACAATGAGCAGTTCTTC.

V is TRBV15 and J is TRBJ1-5; D is undetermined. Germline V gives CDR1 LNHNV, CDR2 YYDKDF (reference sequence). This CDR3 has 13 amino acids. The ends were cut back, 5 bases at V and 4 bases at J, with 9 bases in the middle. For the CDR3, the DNA is TGTGCCACCAGCCTAATGCCAAATCAGCCCCAGCATTTT. It codes for CATSLMPNQPQHF.

The rearrangement joins TRBV28 to TRBJ2-1; D might be TRBD1 (6 bases). V dropped 2 bases and J dropped 7 bases, with 15 bases sitting between them. The germline CDR1 and CDR2 sequences are MDHEN and SYDVKM. The CDR3 is 15 amino acids. The CDR3 bases are TGTGCCAGCAGTTTACGGCCAGGGGTAAATAATGAGCAGTTCTTC. This codes for CASSLRPGVNNEQFF.

This clonotype was seen only a few times. The V call is TRBV10-1, the J call TRBJ2-7, with 12 nucleotides matching TRBD2. The germline V gene has CDR1 WNHNN and CDR2 SYGVQD (reference sequence). CDR3 length: 19 amino acids. J gave up 6 bases and V 4 bases, and 19 bases lay outside the gene matches. In DNA form, the CDR3 reads TGCGCCAGCAGTGGAACCCTCAATAAACTAGCGGGAGGACGCGCCGAGCAGTACTTC. Encoded protein: CASSGTLNKLAGGRAEQYF.

The table lists this clonotype with a few counts. The V gene is TRBV3-1, the J gene TRBJ1-4, with TRBD1 as a possible D gene (6 bases). Trimming stripped 4 bases from V and 6 bases from J, with 12 bases between. The length of the CDR3 is 14 residues. Germline-derived CDR1 and CDR2 are LGHDT and YNNKEL (reference sequence). The CDR3 loop reads CASSLRGRDEKLFF. CDR3 sequence (DNA): TGTGCCAGCAGCCTCAGGGGTAGAGATGAAAAACTGTTTTTT.

This clonotype showed up many times. This chain's CDR3 is CAWSPGPLNTEAFF. As DNA, the CDR3 is TGTGCCTGGAGTCCCGGACCCCTGAACACTGAAGCTTTCTTT. The rearrangement uses TRBV30 and TRBJ1-1; D not resolved. Looked up from germline, CDR1 is GTSNPN and CDR2 is SVGIG (reference sequence). Trimming removed 2 bases from V and 0 bases from J, with 10 bases in between. CDR3 length: 14 amino acids.

This clonotype was detected only a few times. This sequence joins TRBV11-2 and TRBJ2-2, with D unclear. The V end was cut by 3 bases, the J end by 6 bases, with 14 bases between. This CDR3 contains 15 residues. The germline V gene encodes CDR1 SGHAT and CDR2 FQNNGV. CDR3 sequence reads: CASSLVPGTAGELFF. In nucleotides, the CDR3 is TGTGCCAGCAGCTTGGTTCCAGGCACGGCCGGGGAGCTGTTTTTT. The variable domain in full, completed from reference TRBV11-2 and TRBJ2-2, reads EAGVAQSPRYKIIEKRQSVAFWCNPISGHATLYWYQQILGQGPKLLIQFQNNGVVDDSQLPKDRFSAERLKGVDSTLKIQPAKLEDSAVYLCASSLVPGTAGELFFGEGSRLTVL.

There are many counts of this clonotype. The chain carries TRBV7-3 and TRBJ2-7; 9 bases align to TRBD2. CDR3 length: 15 residues. Trimming removed 2 bases from V and 3 bases from J; junction bases left unmatched: 5. CDR1 and CDR2 (germline): SGHTA, FQGTGA. The DNA of the CDR3 is TGTGCCAGCAGCTTACAAGCGGGAGGCTTCTACGAGCAGTACTTC. Amino acid sequence: CASSLQAGGFYEQYF.